One and the same sample provided the 4 T cell receptor beta chains below, sequenced in a study of naive and memory T cell subsets. The beta constant-region primer was an equimolar mix of two oligonucleotides covering TRBC1 and TRBC2. Ligated cDNA was amplified by four rounds of PCR with nested alpha and beta constant-region primers and SP2. Each CDR3 protein gets one entry after TCRdb re-called the UMI-ligation and nested PCR reads with MiXCR. Seen here are fewer than 150,000 distinct CDR3 sequences, 15% to 20% observed once, and the top ten hold about 0.63%. Their antigens are not known. General observations from the study: A few larger clonotypes appeared in naive repertoires, especially CD8, possibly memory cells re-expressing CD45RA.

Sequencing used naive CD8+ T cells from blood. These receptors were taken from a human donor in good health.

This clonotype was detected a few times. The V and J genes are TRBV28 and TRBJ2-5; no clear D. V dropped 5 bases and J dropped 0 bases, with 7 bases sitting between them. This CDR3 has 13 residues. Germline V gene data show CDR1 as MDHEN and CDR2 as SYDVKM. The CDR3 is CASSPRYQETQYF. In nucleotides, the CDR3 is TGTGCCAGCAGTCCACGGTACCAAGAGACCCAGTACTTC.

V usage is TRBV29-1 and J usage is TRBJ2-7, with TRBD1 identical over 9 bases. The germline V gene has CDR1 SQVTM and CDR2 ANQGSEA. This CDR3 spans 12 amino acids. The junction had 1 base not matched to a gene; V was cut back by 4 bases and J by 3 bases. CDR3 DNA sequence: TGCAGCGTTGGACAGGGGGGCTACGAGCAGTACTTC. Translated: CSVGQGGYEQYF.

The chain couples TRBV7-9 to TRBJ2-7; 8 nucleotides line up with TRBD1. The germline CDR1 and CDR2 sequences are SEHNR and FQNEAQ (reference sequence). CDR3 length: 15 residues. V lost 5 bases and J lost 3; bases outside the gene matches: 9. DNA of the CDR3: TGTGCCAGCAGCAGCCGGGACAGGAGTTTCTACGAGCAGTACTTC. Translated: CASSSRDRSFYEQYF.

This chain uses TRBV2 with TRBJ1-5; D is uncertain. This CDR3 region has 11 residues. Looked up from germline, CDR1 is SNHLY and CDR2 is FYNNEI. V gave up 6 bases and J gave up 9 bases, with 9 bases separating them. The CDR3 coding sequence is TGTGCCAGCAGCGACTTGGGGCCCCAGCATTTT. It specifies CASSDLGPQHF.